This TCR beta chain was identified during a study of control samples from healthy donors and cancer patients. The CDR3 runs 18 residues. Germline values: CDR1 SGHRS, CDR2 YFSETQ. Losses at the gene ends were 1 base for V and 1 base for J; bases not matched to a gene: 13. Assay used: immunoSEQ multiplex PCR; TCRdb lists only in-frame clones, some missing. The sample includes roughly 59,000 clones, roughly 90% seen only once; the top ten take less than 2%. This receptor was taken from a man aged 35 to 55 with colorectal cancer. The specimen sequenced was PBMCs. The chain employs TRBV5-1 and TRBJ1-1, with 7 bases that match TRBD1. The chain's CDR3 is CASSLSGAGTAKNTEAFF. CDR3 sequence (DNA): TGCGCCAGCAGCTTGAGTGGTGCTGGGACAGCGAAGAACACTGAAGCTTTCTTT. The full variable domain, its missing parts supplied by reference TRBV5-1 and TRBJ1-1, is KAGVTQTPRYLIKTRGQQVTLSCSPISGHRSVSWYQQTPGQGLQFLFEYFSETQRNKGNFPGRFSGRQFSNSRSEMNVSTLELGDSALYLCASSLSGAGTAKNTEAFFGQGTRLTVV.